The 30 T cell receptor beta chains reported below all come from one sample, sequenced in a study of T cell responses to AZD1222 COVID-19 vaccine (dated by TCRdb to about 2021). Libraries came from the immunoSEQ multiplex PCR assay. TCRdb re-hosts the immuneACCESS table, in-frame sequences only. Its copies lack some clones; in the studies checked, an unresolved V gene accounts for under half of them, and the cause for the rest is not known. The sample yields 110,000 to 150,000 clones; roughly 93% were counted once. Over 4% of the sample rests with the top ten. The intended sense of this specimen's time point label: baseline before first vaccination. The sequencing here drew on peripheral blood, taken on day 0 of AZD1222 vaccination. Receptors originate from an adult in good health.

The chain uses TRBV18 and TRBJ1-4; possible D gene TRBD1, 5 bases. CDR3 length: 15 residues. The V gene's germline CDR1 is KGHSH and CDR2 LQKENI. Trimming left V 3 bases short and J 2 bases short, with 10 bases between. The CDR3 DNA reads as TGTGCCAGCTCACCCCCAGGGAGTACTAATGAAAAACTGTTTTTT. As protein: CASSPPGSTNEKLFF. The variable domain in full, completed from reference TRBV18 and TRBJ1-4, reads NAGVMQNPRHLVRRRGQEARLRCSPMKGHSHVYWYRQLPEEGLKFMVYLQKENIIDESGMPKERFSAEFPKEGPSILRIQQVVRGDSAAYFCASSPPGSTNEKLFFGSGTQLSVL.

This sequence joins TRBV5-5 and TRBJ1-2; D uncertain. The length of the CDR3 is 15 residues. Trimming pared 4 bases from V and 2 bases from J, leaving 15 bases between. The germline gives CDR1 SGHKS, CDR2 YYEKEE (reference sequence). DNA of the CDR3: TGTGCCAGCAGCGCACCGCCCCGACGGAACTATGGCTACACCTTC. This codes for CASSAPPRRNYGYTF.

The chain links TRBV12-3 or TRBV12-4 to TRBJ2-1, with D uncertain. Trimming removed 3 bases at V and 6 bases at J, with 9 bases between. The CDR3 has 13 amino acids. DNA of the CDR3: TGTGCCAGCAGTTTGGGCAGCTCCAATGAGCAGTTCTTC. Translated: CASSLGSSNEQFF.

The rearrangement uses TRBV5-4 and TRBJ1-2, with D perhaps matching TRBD1 (5 bases). The CDR3 spans 13 residues. V was clipped by 3 bases and J by 6 bases, with 12 bases between them. CDR1 is SGHNT and CDR2 is YYREEE in the germline V gene (reference sequence). As DNA, the CDR3 is TGTGCCAGCAGCTCAGGACACGAGGATGGCTACACCTTC. As protein: CASSSGHEDGYTF.

V and J are TRBV2 and TRBJ1-2, with D possibly being TRBD1 (6 bases). The CDR3 is 14 residues long. Trimming removed 6 bases from V and 4 bases from J, with 15 bases in between. Per germline, CDR1 SNHLY and CDR2 FYNNEI. CDR3 DNA: TGTGCCAGCAGCCTTCGGACAGAGATCTATGGCTACACCTTC. It is translated as CASSLRTEIYGYTF.

This chain connects TRBV4-2 to TRBJ1-2; D call uncertain. V lost 0 bases, J lost 2 bases, and 13 bases lay in between. Germline lookup yields CDR1 LGHNA and CDR2 YNFKEQ. CDR3 length equals 16 residues. The CDR3 is CASSQDAGVENYGYTF. The DNA of the CDR3 is TGTGCCAGCAGCCAAGACGCGGGAGTAGAGAACTATGGCTACACCTTC.

This chain connects TRBV28 to TRBJ1-2; a possible D gene is TRBD1 (5 bases). Trimming removed 2 bases from V and 8 bases from J, with 12 bases in between. Germline lookup yields CDR1 MDHEN and CDR2 SYDVKM. The CDR3 totals 13 residues. The CDR3 DNA follows: TGTGCCAGCAGTTTAGGGACCCCAAGAGGCTACACCTTC. Translating gives CASSLGTPRGYTF.

This chain joins TRBV2 and TRBJ2-1; 7 nucleotides align to TRBD2. The germline gives CDR1 SNHLY, CDR2 FYNNEI. With V trimmed by 4 bases and J by 2 bases, 5 bases remained unmatched. The CDR3 sequence is 15 residues long. This chain's CDR3 is CASSVGGSTYNEQFF. In DNA form, the CDR3 reads TGTGCCAGCAGTGTTGGCGGGAGCACCTACAATGAGCAGTTCTTC.

This clone was observed a handful of times. The chain carries TRBV5-1 and TRBJ1-1, with TRBD1 identical over 8 bases. V dropped 4 bases and J dropped 0; count of bases not matched to a gene: 8. CDR1 SGHRS and CDR2 YFSETQ come from the germline V gene. CDR3 length: 16 amino acids. In DNA form, the CDR3 reads TGCGCCAGCAGCGGAACTACAGGGGGTATGAACACTGAAGCTTTCTTT. Amino acids: CASSGTTGGMNTEAFF.

The chain recombines TRBV7-9 with TRBJ1-2, with D hard to call. The CDR3 has 15 residues. Trimming stripped 5 bases from V and 4 bases from J, with 17 bases between. The germline CDR1 and CDR2 sequences are SEHNR and FQNEAQ (reference sequence). CDR3 protein: CASSPKLRRGYGYTF. CDR3 sequence (DNA): TGTGCCAGCAGCCCTAAGCTCCGACGGGGCTATGGCTACACCTTC.

The count of this clone is one. The chain has TRBV7-8 and TRBJ2-1, with a possible D match to TRBD2 (5 bases). CDR3 length: 14 amino acids. V was cut by 7 bases and J by 7 bases, with 17 bases left in between. Germline loops: CDR1 SGHVS, CDR2 FQNEAQ. CDR3 sequence: CASTGGGDRNEQFF. CDR3 nucleotides: TGTGCCAGCACAGGTGGAGGAGATCGGAATGAGCAGTTCTTC.

The V call is TRBV11-2, the J call TRBJ2-5; 7 bases match TRBD1. The CDR3 is made up of 15 amino acids. CDR1 SGHAT and CDR2 FQNNGV come from the germline V gene. The V segment lost 6 bases and the J segment 4 bases; nucleotides outside the gene matches: 11. The CDR3 protein is CASRPNRGRGETQYF. CDR3 DNA sequence: TGTGCCAGCAGGCCTAATAGGGGGCGAGGAGAGACCCAGTACTTC. Based on the CDR3 plus reference TRBV11-2 and TRBJ2-5, the full variable domain is EAGVAQSPRYKIIEKRQSVAFWCNPISGHATLYWYQQILGQGPKLLIQFQNNGVVDDSQLPKDRFSAERLKGVDSTLKIQPAKLEDSAVYLCASRPNRGRGETQYFGPGTRLLVL.

The V and J genes are TRBV19 and TRBJ1-1; perhaps TRBD1 as D (6 bases). The CDR3 has 13 amino acids. V was trimmed by 5 bases and J by 2 bases, leaving 9 bases between them. CDR1 and CDR2 from the germline V gene are LNHDA and SQIVND (reference sequence). The CDR3 spells CASSLGTNTEAFF. The CDR3 nucleotides read TGTGCCAGTAGTCTCGGGACAAACACTGAAGCTTTCTTT.

The chain joins TRBV2 to TRBJ1-2, with D possibly matching TRBD1 (5 bases). V shed 6 bases and J shed 5 bases, with 10 bases lying between them. CDR1 SNHLY and CDR2 FYNNEI come from the germline V gene. The CDR3 runs 12 residues. For the CDR3, the DNA is TGTGCCAGCAGACCGGGACCGTATGGCTACACCTTC. As protein: CASRPGPYGYTF.

This rearrangement joins TRBV4-2 to TRBJ2-7; TRBD1 matches at 8 bases. V lost 0 bases, J lost 1 base, and 5 bases stayed unmatched. The CDR3 length is 16 residues. CDR1 and CDR2 from the germline V gene are LGHNA and YNFKEQ. The CDR3: CASSQEARGRSYEQYF. DNA for the CDR3: TGTGCCAGCAGCCAAGAAGCCAGGGGGCGATCCTACGAGCAGTACTTC.

V gene TRBV10-3 combines with J gene TRBJ2-3; 10 bases map to TRBD2. The CDR3 contains 14 residues. V was pared by 8 bases and J by 5 bases, with 7 bases of the junction left unmatched. The germline CDR1 and CDR2 sequences are ENHRY and SYGVKD. CDR3: CAIGAGGPGDTQYF. In DNA form, the CDR3 reads TGTGCCATCGGAGCGGGAGGGCCCGGAGATACGCAGTATTTT.

The V call is TRBV5-5, the J call TRBJ1-4; D ambiguous. CDR1 is SGHKS and CDR2 is YYEKEE in the germline V gene (reference sequence). The length of the CDR3 is 15 residues. Deletions cut 7 bases from V and 1 base from J, with 14 bases between. The CDR3 region is CASGVLGRTNEKLFF. The CDR3 nucleotides are TGTGCCAGCGGAGTCCTCGGTCGAACTAATGAAAAACTGTTTTTT.

The genes are TRBV7-2 and TRBJ1-1; tentatively, D is TRBD1 (5 bases). The V gene lost 2 bases and the J gene lost 8 bases, with 15 bases spanning the gap. CDR1 and CDR2 from the germline V gene are SGHTA and FQGNSA. The CDR3 has 14 amino acids. The CDR3 DNA reads as TGTGCCAGCAGCTTACAGACAGAATTCACCGAAGCTTTCTTT. Translated: CASSLQTEFTEAFF.

The chain couples TRBV3-1 (or the pseudogene TRBV3-2) to TRBJ1-2; 9 bases fit TRBD1. The V segment lost 0 bases and the J segment 4 bases; nucleotides outside the gene matches: 0. This CDR3 is built from 14 residues. CDR1 and CDR2 from the germline V gene are LGHDT and YNNKEL (reference sequence). CDR3: CASSQETGGYGYTF. CDR3 DNA sequence: TGTGCCAGCAGCCAAGAGACAGGGGGCTATGGCTACACCTTC.

This chain links TRBV12-3 or TRBV12-4 with TRBJ1-1; D is unclear. The CDR3 contains 13 residues. Trimming cost V 0 bases and J 1 base, with 3 bases left between them. The CDR3 bases are TGTGCCAGCAGTTTAGCGGCGAACACTGAAGCTTTCTTT. It translates to CASSLAANTEAFF.

This clone was detected a few times. This rearrangement joins TRBV9 to TRBJ2-7, with D possibly being TRBD2 (6 bases). Per germline, CDR1 SGDLS and CDR2 YYNGEE. The CDR3 sequence is 14 residues long. V was clipped by 4 bases and J by 6 bases, with 17 bases between them. The CDR3 here is CASSLASQSGEQYF. CDR3 in DNA: TGTGCCAGCAGCCTAGCGTCCCAGTCCGGCGAGCAGTACTTC.

V usage is TRBV7-9 and J usage is TRBJ2-3; D is perhaps TRBD2 (6 bases). V lost 5 bases to trimming and J lost 0 bases, with 9 bases between them. Looked up from germline, CDR1 is SEHNR and CDR2 is FQNEAQ (reference sequence). The CDR3 totals 14 residues. CDR3 sequence (DNA): TGTGCCAGCAGCCATAGCGGTAGCACAGATACGCAGTATTTT. It codes for CASSHSGSTDTQYF.

The chain recombines TRBV2 with TRBJ1-5, with D hard to call. In germline, CDR1 is SNHLY, CDR2 FYNNEI. V was clipped by 6 bases and J by 7 bases, with 16 bases between them. This CDR3 comprises 14 residues. The CDR3 reads CASSVPWAIQPQHF. The CDR3 nucleotides read TGTGCCAGCAGCGTTCCTTGGGCCATCCAGCCCCAGCATTTT.

This clone was detected only once. The rearrangement uses TRBV11-2 and TRBJ1-3, with a possible D match to TRBD1 (5 bases). Germline-derived CDR1 and CDR2 are SGHAT and FQNNGV. The V end was cut by 5 bases, the J end by 0 bases, with 11 bases between. The CDR3 loop spans 15 amino acids. The chain's CDR3 is CASSPRQSSGNTIYF. The CDR3 region has the DNA TGTGCCAGCAGCCCCCGACAGAGCTCTGGAAACACCATATATTTT.

The CDR3 DNA follows: TGTGCCAGCTCACCAAGTGGTCAGGGGGCAAGGTACGAGCAGTACTTC. Translating it yields CASSPSGQGARYEQYF. The V call is TRBV18, the J call TRBJ2-7; 8 bases map to TRBD1. CDR1 is KGHSH, CDR2 LQKENI, per germline. CDR3 size: 16 residues. Trimming at V came to 2 bases and at J to 4 bases, leaving 10 bases not matched to a gene.

CDR3 in amino acids: CASSWLAGGGDTQYF. CDR3 nucleotides: TGTGCCAGCAGTTGGCTAGCGGGAGGAGGAGATACGCAGTATTTT. This chain joins TRBV6-6 and TRBJ2-3; 11 nucleotides match TRBD2. Germline CDR1 is MNHNY and CDR2 is SVGAGI (reference sequence). The CDR3 is 15 residues long. V gave up 4 bases and J gave up 5 bases; unmatched junction bases: 5.

V usage is TRBV28 and J usage is TRBJ1-4, with a tentative D call TRBD1 (5 bases). The CDR3 consists of 13 residues. V was clipped by 2 bases and J by 8 bases, with 9 bases between them. Per germline, CDR1 MDHEN and CDR2 SYDVKM. The CDR3 DNA is TGTGCCAGCAGTTTACCCGGGGACGAAAAACTGTTTTTT. This encodes CASSLPGDEKLFF.

The rearrangement uses TRBV27 and TRBJ1-1; TRBD1 might be the D (5 bases). V was pared by 3 bases and J by 4 bases, with 9 bases between. The CDR3 covers 13 residues. Germline CDR1 and CDR2: MNHEY and SMNVEV (reference sequence). CDR3 protein: CASSLIGATEAFF. The CDR3 DNA is TGTGCCAGCAGTTTGATAGGGGCCACTGAAGCTTTCTTT.

This clone was seen a single time. The DNA for the CDR3 is TGTGCCAGCAGCTTAGGCGCATTTGGACTAGCGGGAGCTCTGAATGAGCAGTTCTTC. Translation gives CASSLGAFGLAGALNEQFF. This rearrangement joins TRBV11-3 to TRBJ2-1, with 13 bases aligning to TRBD2. Trimming cost V 1 base and J 7 bases; bases outside gene matches: 13. Germline V gene data show CDR1 as SGHNT and CDR2 as YENEEA. The CDR3 consists of 19 residues.

This chain uses TRBV21-1 with TRBJ2-7; the tabulated D call, TRBD1, remains unverified against the DNA. TRBV21-1 is assigned pseudogene status. The CDR3 totals 17 residues. CDR3 region: CASVKEQGDRVPPMTYF. The CDR3 region has the DNA TGTGCCAGCGTTAAGGAGCAAGGAGACAGGGTACCTCCAATGACGTACTTC.